The 14 T cell receptor beta chains reported below all come from one sample, sequenced in a study of T-cell reconstitution after alpha-beta-depleted transplantation in children. Using unique molecular identifiers, the investigators prepared the TCRbeta library. From the PCR reads, TCRdb called clonotypes with MiXCR, one entry per CDR3 protein. The data show 800,000 to 1,000,000 distinct CDR3 sequences, 25% to 35% seen once. The source was PBMCs, mostly from graft donor cells, collected 360 days after TCRalphabeta/CD19-depleted stem cell transplant. These receptors all come from a boy younger than two who had a stem cell transplant for SCID, so the T cells may come from the graft donor.

This sequence joins TRBV18 and TRBJ2-1; TRBD1 aligns across 7 bases. V shed 4 bases and J 3 bases; nucleotides not matched to a gene: 9. This CDR3 has 16 amino acids. CDR1 KGHSH and CDR2 LQKENI come from the germline V gene. CDR3 region: CASSLLGQLSYNEQFF. CDR3 DNA sequence: TGTGCCAGCTCACTACTGGGACAGCTAAGCTACAATGAGCAGTTCTTC.

The chain links TRBV4-1 to TRBJ2-7; 10 bases are a match to TRBD2. The germline gives CDR1 MGHRA, CDR2 YSYEKL. V gave up 1 base and J gave up 0 bases; unmatched junction bases: 6. This CDR3 spans 17 amino acids. CDR3 region: CASSQVRLAGDSYEQYF. CDR3 DNA sequence: TGCGCCAGCAGCCAAGTAAGACTAGCGGGCGACTCCTACGAGCAGTACTTC.

This clonotype was seen a few times. For the CDR3, the DNA is TGTGCCAGCAGCCGCACTAGCGGGGGGTCCCAAGAGACCCAGTACTTC. Protein product: CASSRTSGGSQETQYF. The chain carries TRBV7-2 and TRBJ2-5; TRBD2 matches at 12 bases. This CDR3 contains 16 residues. Per the germline V gene, CDR1 is SGHTA and CDR2 is FQGNSA. V was pared by 5 bases and J by 1 base, with 5 bases of the junction left unmatched. Filled out from reference TRBV7-2 and TRBJ2-5, the complete variable domain reads GAGVSQSPSNKVTEKGKDVELRCDPISGHTALYWYRQSLGQGLEFLIYFQGNSAPDKSGLPSDRFSAERTGGSVSTLTIQRTQQEDSAVYLCASSRTSGGSQETQYFGPGTRLLVL.

This clonotype occurred many times. The gene calls are TRBV10-3 and TRBJ2-7, with D unresolved. Deletions cut 0 bases from V and 1 base from J, with 7 bases between. Germline loops: CDR1 ENHRY, CDR2 SYGVKD. The CDR3 spans 14 residues. CDR3 bases: TGTGCCATCAGTGAGTCGGACCAGTCCTACGAGCAGTACTTC. It encodes CAISESDQSYEQYF.

This clonotype was seen a handful of times. The chain carries TRBV10-3 and TRBJ2-7; TRBD2 aligns across 10 bases. CDR1 is ENHRY and CDR2 is SYGVKD in the germline V gene. The CDR3 covers 15 residues. V lost 4 bases to trimming and J lost 4 bases; unmatched junction nucleotides: 7. The CDR3 loop is CAISAGSGGPYEQYF. In nucleotides, the CDR3 is TGTGCCATCAGTGCAGGTAGCGGGGGGCCATACGAGCAGTACTTC.

This rearrangement joins TRBV5-1 to TRBJ1-1; D is perhaps TRBD1 (6 bases). From germline, CDR1 is SGHRS and CDR2 YFSETQ. The CDR3 is 14 residues long. Deletions cut 6 bases from V and 5 bases from J, with 17 bases between. CDR3 loop: CASTLGGAGTEAFF. CDR3 DNA sequence: TGCGCCAGCACCCTGGGGGGGGCTGGGACTGAAGCTTTCTTT. Looking up the rest from reference TRBV5-1 and TRBJ1-1 gives the full variable domain: KAGVTQTPRYLIKTRGQQVTLSCSPISGHRSVSWYQQTPGQGLQFLFEYFSETQRNKGNFPGRFSGRQFSNSRSEMNVSTLELGDSALYLCASTLGGAGTEAFFGQGTRLTVV.

This clonotype has a handful of counts. The chain joins TRBV18 to TRBJ2-3, with unresolved D. This CDR3 has 14 amino acids. V was clipped by 3 bases and J by 0 bases, with 7 bases between them. Germline lookup yields CDR1 KGHSH and CDR2 LQKENI. The CDR3 loop is CASSPIVSTDTQYF. The CDR3, as DNA: TGTGCCAGCTCACCGATAGTTAGCACAGATACGCAGTATTTT.

This clonotype was seen more than once but under ten times. The chain is built from TRBV24-1 and TRBJ1-2; 8 bases are a match to TRBD1. This CDR3 has 18 residues. The germline CDR1 and CDR2 sequences are KGHDR and SFDVKD. Trimming cost V 0 bases and J 4 bases; bases outside gene matches: 12. CDR3 region: CATSDLPGKQGAFYGYTF. In DNA form, the CDR3 reads TGTGCCACCAGTGATTTGCCCGGGAAGCAGGGGGCCTTCTATGGCTACACCTTC.

This clonotype showed up just a few times. The chain carries TRBV9 and TRBJ2-3; unclear D gene. V was cut by 1 base and J by 2 bases, with 11 bases left in between. Per germline, CDR1 SGDLS and CDR2 YYNGEE. The CDR3 sequence is 15 residues long. Here the CDR3 reads CASSVWGRFTDTQYF. The DNA for the CDR3 is TGTGCCAGCAGCGTATGGGGAAGGTTCACAGATACGCAGTATTTT.

This clonotype was picked up a small number of times. This chain uses TRBV7-9 with TRBJ1-3; weak D call: TRBD1 (6 bases). Germline assignment: CDR1 SEHNR and CDR2 FQNEAQ (reference sequence). Trimming took off 5 bases at V and 2 bases at J, with 19 bases between the two ends. The CDR3 has 17 amino acids. CDR3 loop: CASSRTYRERTGNTIYF. In DNA, the CDR3 is TGTGCCAGCAGCCGGACCTACAGGGAGAGGACTGGAAACACCATATATTTT.

The chain is built from TRBV7-9 and TRBJ2-1, with D perhaps being TRBD1 or TRBD2 (5 bases each). CDR1 and CDR2 (germline): SEHNR, FQNEAQ (reference sequence). The CDR3 extends over 15 amino acids. The V gene lost 2 bases and the J gene lost 8 bases, with 16 bases spanning the gap. The CDR3 is CASSLCLTRGDEQFF. The CDR3 nucleotides are TGTGCCAGCAGCTTATGTTTGACACGAGGGGATGAGCAGTTCTTC.

This sequence joins TRBV5-6 and TRBJ2-4; D might be TRBD1 or TRBD2, each matching 6 bases. The length of the CDR3 is 16 residues. V gave up 2 bases and J gave up 2 bases, with 14 bases separating them. Germline V gene lookup returns CDR1 SGHDT and CDR2 YYEEEE. CDR3 amino acids: CASSLRGAKPKNIQYF. DNA for the CDR3: TGTGCCAGCAGCTTAAGGGGGGCGAAGCCCAAAAACATTCAGTACTTC.

This clonotype was picked up a small number of times. The chain combines TRBV7-9 with TRBJ2-5; possibly TRBD1 for D (6 bases). Germline loops: CDR1 SEHNR, CDR2 FQNEAQ (reference sequence). CDR3 length equals 15 residues. Trimming pared 5 bases from V and 5 bases from J, leaving 18 bases between. The CDR3 loop reads CASSTLRGVWETQYF. In nucleotides, the CDR3 is TGTGCCAGCAGCACCCTCAGGGGCGTATGGGAGACCCAGTACTTC.

The sample holds a few counts of this clonotype. V is TRBV4-3 and J is TRBJ1-1, with TRBD1 matching over 8 bases. The CDR3 contains 16 residues. The J segment lost 5 bases and the V segment lost 0 bases, leaving 8 bases of the junction unmatched. Per the germline V gene, CDR1 is LGHNA and CDR2 is YSLEER. The CDR3 coding sequence is TGCGCCAGCAGCCAAGAGACAGGGGTGCTGTGGACTGAAGCTTTCTTT. Translated: CASSQETGVLWTEAFF.